This TCR beta chain was sequenced for a study of T-cell reconstitution after alpha-beta-depleted transplantation in children. V lost 5 bases to trimming and J lost 10 bases; unmatched junction nucleotides: 7. The germline gives CDR1 SEHNR, CDR2 FQNEAQ (reference sequence). The CDR3 length is 13 residues. This clonotype was seen a handful of times. Its antigen is undetermined. It was with unique molecular identifiers that the TCRbeta library was prepared. TCRdb reprocessed the PCR reads with MiXCR, giving one entry per CDR3 protein. Of roughly 790,000 distinct CDR3 sequences in the sample, 15% to 20% are singletons; the top ten hold approximately 5%. Whole-study results and caveats: T cells produced anew were the main source of T-cell counts and diversity one year after transplant.

Sequencing was performed on PBMCs, mostly from graft donor cells, taken 360 days after TCRalphabeta/CD19-depleted stem cell transplant. The receptor was derived from a male patient under 18 who had a stem cell transplant for acute lymphoblastic leukemia, so the T cells may come from the graft donor. The chain couples TRBV7-9 to TRBJ2-1; 8 bases map to TRBD2. The CDR3 DNA follows: TGTGCCAGCAGCGGACTAGCCACGGAGGAGCAGTTCTTC. Amino acid sequence: CASSGLATEEQFF.